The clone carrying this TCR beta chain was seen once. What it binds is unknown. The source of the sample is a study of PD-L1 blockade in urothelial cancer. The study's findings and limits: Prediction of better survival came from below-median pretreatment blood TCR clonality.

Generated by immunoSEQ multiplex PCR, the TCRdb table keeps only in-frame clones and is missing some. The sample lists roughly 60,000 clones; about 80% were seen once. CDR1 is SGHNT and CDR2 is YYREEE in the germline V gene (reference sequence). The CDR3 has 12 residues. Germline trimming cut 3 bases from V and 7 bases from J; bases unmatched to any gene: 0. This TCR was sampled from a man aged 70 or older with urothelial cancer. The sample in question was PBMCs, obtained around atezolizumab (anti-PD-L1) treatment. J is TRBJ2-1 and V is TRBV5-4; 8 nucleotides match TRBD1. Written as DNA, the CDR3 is TGTGCCAGCAGCTGGGACAGGAATGAGCAGTTCTTC. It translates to CASSWDRNEQFF. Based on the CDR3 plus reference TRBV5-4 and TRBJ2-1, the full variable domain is ETGVTQSPTHLIKTRGQQVTLRCSSQSGHNTVSWYQQALGQGPQFIFQYYREEENGRGNFPPRFSGLQFPNYSSELNVNALELDDSALYLCASSWDRNEQFFGPGTRLTVL.